These T cell receptor beta chains were read from a single sample in a study of blood T cell repertoires in COVID-19. The assay was immunoSEQ multiplex PCR, and TCRdb's table has in-frame clones only and misses some. The sample comprises 250,000 or so clones, approximately 84% of which are singletons, and approximately 1.9% rests with the top ten. The sample consisted of peripheral blood. The receptors originated from an elderly woman with acute or convalescent COVID-19. The CDR3 runs from the conserved cysteine through the conserved F or W. The order of the fields is J gene, V gene, CDR3 length, CDR3 protein.

TRBJ1-2 TRBV2 13 CASTLNQVSGYTF
TRBJ1-2 TRBV5-1 13 CASSLQDPYGYTF
TRBJ2-3 TRBV7-2 13 CASTGTSTDTQYF
TRBJ1-1 TRBV6-6 17 CASSRDRGQTMNTEAFF
TRBJ1-5 TRBV5-1 14 CASSLQGGNQPQHF
TRBJ2-2 TRBV5-5 15 CASRKTGVDTGELFF
TRBJ2-2 TRBV7-7 16 CAGIGTSGRNTGELFF
TRBJ2-1 TRBV11-3 13 CASSPGLAYEQFF
TRBJ1-3 TRBV15 15 CATSRDHQGGNTIYF
TRBJ2-1 TRBV18 18 CASSPPPRASGYRNEQFF
TRBJ1-5 TRBV7-8 17 CASSLVPLGARGQPQHF
TRBJ2-1 TRBV18 16 CASSPGGLARYNEQFF
TRBJ1-4 TRBV25-1 17 CASSPPGQGGTNEKLFF
TRBJ2-7 TRBV25-1 14 CASSAPGGPYEQYF
TRBJ1-1 TRBV11-3 13 CASSLRGQSEAFF
TRBJ2-1 TRBV3-1/TRBV3-2 16 CASSQDSSNPYNEQFF
TRBJ2-7 TRBV7-9 14 CASSLGGGTYEQYF
TRBJ1-5 TRBV6-1 14 CASSETQGLQPQHF
TRBJ1-2 TRBV7-2 14 CASSPQALIPIYTF